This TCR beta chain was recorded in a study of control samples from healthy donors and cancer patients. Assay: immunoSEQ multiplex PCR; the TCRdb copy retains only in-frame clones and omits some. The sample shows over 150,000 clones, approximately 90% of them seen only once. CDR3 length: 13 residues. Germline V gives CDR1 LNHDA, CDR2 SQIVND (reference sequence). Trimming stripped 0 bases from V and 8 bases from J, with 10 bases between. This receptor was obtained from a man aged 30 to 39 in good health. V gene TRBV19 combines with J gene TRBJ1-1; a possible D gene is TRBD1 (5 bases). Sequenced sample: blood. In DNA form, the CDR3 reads TGTGCCAGTAGTATAGAGGGGAGGGGCGAAGCTTTCTTT. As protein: CASSIEGRGEAFF.